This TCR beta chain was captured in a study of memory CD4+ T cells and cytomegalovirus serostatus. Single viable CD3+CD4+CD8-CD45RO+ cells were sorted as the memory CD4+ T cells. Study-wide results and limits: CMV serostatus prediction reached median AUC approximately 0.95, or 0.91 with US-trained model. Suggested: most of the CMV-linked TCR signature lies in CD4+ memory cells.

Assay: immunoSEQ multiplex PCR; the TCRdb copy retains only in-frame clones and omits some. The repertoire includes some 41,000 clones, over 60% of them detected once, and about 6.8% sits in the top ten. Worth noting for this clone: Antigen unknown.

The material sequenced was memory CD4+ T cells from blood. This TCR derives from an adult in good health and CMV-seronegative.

In nucleotides, the CDR3 is TGTGCCAGCAGTCCCAAGGGGAGAGTCTATGGCTACACCTTC. This sequence encodes CASSPKGRVYGYTF. The rearrangement links TRBV28 to TRBJ1-2; D might be TRBD1 (5 bases). CDR3 length: 14 residues. CDR1 MDHEN and CDR2 SYDVKM come from the germline V gene. Trimming removed 5 bases from V and 4 bases from J, with 14 bases in between.